This TCR beta chain was sequenced in a study of shared T cell receptors in the human thymus. Clones were read by immunoSEQ multiplex PCR, and TCRdb kept only the in-frame ones, dropping some. The sample yields approximately 68,000 clones, nearly 95% seen once. CDR1 is SGHKS and CDR2 is YYEKEE in the germline V gene (reference sequence). V was clipped by 4 bases and J by 2 bases, with 10 bases between them. CDR3 length: 13 amino acids. This clonotype was obtained from a human donor. J is TRBJ2-7 and V is TRBV5-5, with D perhaps matching TRBD1 (5 bases). The sequenced material came from thymocytes. The CDR3 loop reads CASSVGQTYEQYF. CDR3 DNA: TGTGCCAGCAGCGTTGGACAAACCTACGAGCAGTACTTC.